The sequence of this T cell receptor beta chain was determined in a study of shared clonotypes between healthy human individuals. Looking at the study overall: CD4 naive and CD4 memory each took three plates per donor, while CD8 naive took two and CD8 memory one.

Trimming took 5 bases from V and 9 from J; bases not matched to a gene: 11. CDR3 size: 15 residues. Germline V gene lookup returns CDR1 SGHTA and CDR2 FQGNSA. The repertoire was sequenced with immunoSEQ multiplex PCR; TCRdb's copy has only in-frame clones and lacks some. The sample gives around 940,000 clones, approximately 80% of which show up once; approximately 1.5% is in the top ten. In this sample, this clone turned up many times. Its specificity is unknown. Study conclusions and caveats: Sampling covered blood only; tissue repertoires likely differ. The naive CD4 repertoires of several donors were compared, and approximately 5% of clonotypes were shared.

The receptor comes from a young man in good health. This rearrangement joins TRBV7-2 to TRBJ2-1, with 9 bases matching TRBD2. Source material: memory CD4+ T cells sorted from blood. Stated subset: CD45RA-negative fraction. CDR3 in amino acids: CASSSRTSDLREQFF. Here the CDR3 DNA reads TGTGCCAGCAGCAGCCGGACTAGCGACTTGCGTGAGCAGTTCTTC.